The entry that follows covers one T cell receptor (beta chain) sequence. Random hexamers served to reverse transcribe roughly 0.5 to 1 ug RNA. MiXCR, applied by TCRdb to the immunoSEQ multiplex PCR reads, yields one record per CDR3 protein. The profile shows 95,000 to 150,000 distinct CDR3 sequences, under 96% of them singletons. The authors sequenced TCR beta from blood CD8+ and CD4+ T cells. V was clipped by 0 bases and J by 2 bases, with 11 bases between them. Germline assignment: CDR1 SGHAT and CDR2 FQNNGV. The CDR3 consists of 15 residues. The record originates from a study of CD8 T cells in Susac syndrome. Study-wide context: Treatment at blood withdrawal was none, corticosteroids, or intravenous immunoglobulin alone in Susac syndrome patients.

This chain links TRBV11-2 with TRBJ2-7; D remains unclear. Sequencing was carried out using CD4+ T cells from PBMCs. The source is a human donor with Susac syndrome. The CDR3 region has the DNA TGTGCCAGCAGCTTAGAATGGGTAGATACCTACGAGCAGTACTTC. Amino acid sequence: CASSLEWVDTYEQYF.